This TCR beta chain was profiled in a study of long-term antiretroviral therapy in people with HIV. Running of the v3.0 immunoSEQ assay took place at survey level. Clones were read by immunoSEQ multiplex PCR, and TCRdb kept only the in-frame ones, dropping some. The table shows approximately 28,000 clones, with around 96% occurring only once. This clonotype was sampled from a man aged 25 to 45 with HIV. The input for sequencing was unsorted PBMCs, taken 5.3 years after starting antiretroviral therapy.

This CDR3 is CASSLTMTGNTEAFF. In DNA form, the CDR3 reads TGTGCCAGCAGCTTGACCATGACAGGGAACACTGAAGCTTTCTTT. This chain links TRBV5-6 with TRBJ1-1; TRBD1 might be the D (6 bases). The CDR3 covers 15 residues. Trimming shortened V by 1 base and J by 1 base, and 11 bases separated the two germline ends. Germline V CDR1 and CDR2: SGHDT, YYEEEE.